This entry concerns a single T cell receptor beta chain. This sample is drawn from a study of blood T cells in healthy people across ages. This CDR3 contains 13 residues. The germline V gene encodes CDR1 KGHDR and CDR2 SFDVKD. The ends lost 7 bases at V and 8 bases at J; junction bases unmatched: 7. A J-beta primer mix and a sample-barcoded 5' primer were used in a second PCR of about 7 to 12 cycles. A single record per CDR3 protein comes from TCRdb applying MiXCR to the 5' RACE reads. The sample yields under 1,100,000 distinct CDR3 sequences, under 30% seen once. This sample also appeared in a second study, on T cells of mothers and their children.

Sequencing input: blood. The sequence derives from a girl between 2 and 10 years old in good health. The chain links TRBV24-1 to TRBJ2-1, with 7 bases aligning to TRBD2. The CDR3 coding sequence is TGTGCCACCAGCGGGGAGGGTTTCGATGAGCAGTTCTTC. This sequence encodes CATSGEGFDEQFF.